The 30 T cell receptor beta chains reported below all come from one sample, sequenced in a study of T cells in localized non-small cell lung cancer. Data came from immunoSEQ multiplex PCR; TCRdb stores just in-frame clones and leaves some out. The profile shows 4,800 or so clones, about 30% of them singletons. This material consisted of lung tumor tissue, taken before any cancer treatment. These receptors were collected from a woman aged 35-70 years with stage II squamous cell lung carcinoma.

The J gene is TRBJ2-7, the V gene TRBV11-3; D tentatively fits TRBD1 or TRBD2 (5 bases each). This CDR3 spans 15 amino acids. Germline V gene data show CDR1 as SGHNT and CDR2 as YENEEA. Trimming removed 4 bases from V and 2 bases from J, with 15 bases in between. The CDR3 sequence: CASSSQGVPPYEQYF. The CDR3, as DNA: TGTGCCAGCAGCTCCCAGGGAGTCCCTCCCTACGAGCAGTACTTC.

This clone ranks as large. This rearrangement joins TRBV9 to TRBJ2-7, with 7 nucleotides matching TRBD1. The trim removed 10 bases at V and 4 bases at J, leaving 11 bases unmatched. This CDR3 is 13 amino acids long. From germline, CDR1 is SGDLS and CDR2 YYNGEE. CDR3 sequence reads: CAGTGTDSYEQYF. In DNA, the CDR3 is TGTGCCGGAACCGGGACAGATAGTTACGAGCAGTACTTC.

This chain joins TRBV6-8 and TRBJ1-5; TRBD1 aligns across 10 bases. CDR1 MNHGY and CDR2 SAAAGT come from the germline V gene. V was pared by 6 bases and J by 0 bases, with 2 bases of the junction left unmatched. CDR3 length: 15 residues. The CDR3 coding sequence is TGTGCCAGCAGGACAGGGGGCTTTAGCAATCAGCCCCAGCATTTT. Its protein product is CASRTGGFSNQPQHF.

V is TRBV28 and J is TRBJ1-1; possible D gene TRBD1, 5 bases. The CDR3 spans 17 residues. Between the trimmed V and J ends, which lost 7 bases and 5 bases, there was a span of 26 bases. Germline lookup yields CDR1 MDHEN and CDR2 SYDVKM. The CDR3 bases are TGTGCCAGCACCACCCTCGGGTCGGGGGAAAAGGATACTGAAGCTTTCTTT. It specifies CASTTLGSGEKDTEAFF.

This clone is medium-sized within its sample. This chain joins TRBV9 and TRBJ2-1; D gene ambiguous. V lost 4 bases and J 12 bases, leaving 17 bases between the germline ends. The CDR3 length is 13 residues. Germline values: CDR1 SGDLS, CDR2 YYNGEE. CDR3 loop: CASSPTSPWGQFF. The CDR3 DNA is TGTGCCAGCAGCCCTACGTCCCCGTGGGGGCAGTTCTTC. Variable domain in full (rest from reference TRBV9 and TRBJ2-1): DSGVTQTPKHLITATGQRVTLRCSPRSGDLSVYWYQQSLDQGLQFLIQYYNGEERAKGNILERFSAQQFPDLHSELNLSSLELGDSALYFCASSPTSPWGQFFGPGTRLTVL.

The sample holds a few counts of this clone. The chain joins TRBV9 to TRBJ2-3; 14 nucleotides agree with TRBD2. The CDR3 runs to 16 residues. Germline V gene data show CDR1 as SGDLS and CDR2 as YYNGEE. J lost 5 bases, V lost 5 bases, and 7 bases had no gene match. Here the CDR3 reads CASRRGTSGSLDTQYF. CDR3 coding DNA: TGTGCCAGCAGAAGAGGGACTAGCGGGAGTTTAGATACGCAGTATTTT.

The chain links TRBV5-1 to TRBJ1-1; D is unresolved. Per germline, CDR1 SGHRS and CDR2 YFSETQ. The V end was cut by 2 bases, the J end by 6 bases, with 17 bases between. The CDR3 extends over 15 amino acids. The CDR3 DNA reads TGCGCCAGCAGCTTCATTAAGGGATCGGCCCCTGAAGCTTTCTTT. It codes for CASSFIKGSAPEAFF.

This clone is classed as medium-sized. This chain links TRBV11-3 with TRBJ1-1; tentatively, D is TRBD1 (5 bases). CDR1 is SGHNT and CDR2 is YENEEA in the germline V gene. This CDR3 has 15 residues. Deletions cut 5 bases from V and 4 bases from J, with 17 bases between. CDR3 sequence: CASSPMGIGGTEAFF. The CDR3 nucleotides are TGTGCCAGCAGCCCGATGGGGATTGGGGGCACTGAAGCTTTCTTT.

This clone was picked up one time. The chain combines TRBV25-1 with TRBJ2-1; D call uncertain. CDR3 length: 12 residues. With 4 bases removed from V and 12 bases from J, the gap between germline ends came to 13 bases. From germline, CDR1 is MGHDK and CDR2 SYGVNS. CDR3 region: CASSGGPLGQFF. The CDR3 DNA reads TGTGCCAGCAGTGGTGGACCGTTGGGGCAGTTCTTC.

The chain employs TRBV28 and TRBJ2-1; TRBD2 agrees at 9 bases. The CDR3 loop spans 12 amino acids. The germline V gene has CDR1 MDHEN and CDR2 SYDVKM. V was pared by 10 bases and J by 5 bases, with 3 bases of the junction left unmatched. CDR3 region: CATRLADNEQFF. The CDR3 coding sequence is TGTGCCACCCGACTAGCGGACAATGAGCAGTTCTTC.

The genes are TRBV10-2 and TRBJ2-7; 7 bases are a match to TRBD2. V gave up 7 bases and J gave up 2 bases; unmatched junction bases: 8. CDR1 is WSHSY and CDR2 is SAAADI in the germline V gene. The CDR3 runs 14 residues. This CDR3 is CASTGGGSAYEQYF. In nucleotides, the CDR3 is TGCGCCAGCACGGGAGGCGGGAGTGCCTACGAGCAGTACTTC.

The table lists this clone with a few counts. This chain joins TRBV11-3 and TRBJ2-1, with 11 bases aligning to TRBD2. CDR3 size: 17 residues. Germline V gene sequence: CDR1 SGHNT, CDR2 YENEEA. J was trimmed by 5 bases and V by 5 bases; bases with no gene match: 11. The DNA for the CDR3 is TGTGCCAGCAGCCCTCCCACCGGGACTAGCGGTAACAATGAGCAGTTCTTC. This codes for CASSPPTGTSGNNEQFF.

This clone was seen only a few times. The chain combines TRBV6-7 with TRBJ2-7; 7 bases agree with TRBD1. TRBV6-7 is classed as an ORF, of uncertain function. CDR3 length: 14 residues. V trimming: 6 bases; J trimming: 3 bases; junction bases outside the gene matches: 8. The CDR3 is CASSFRGKSYEQYF. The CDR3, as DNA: TGTGCCAGCAGCTTCAGGGGGAAAAGCTACGAGCAGTACTTC.

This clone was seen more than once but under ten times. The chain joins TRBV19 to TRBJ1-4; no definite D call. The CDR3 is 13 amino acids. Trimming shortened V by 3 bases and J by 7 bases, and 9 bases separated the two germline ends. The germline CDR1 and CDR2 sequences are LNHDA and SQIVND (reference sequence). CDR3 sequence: CASSMVWAEKLFF. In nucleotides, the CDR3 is TGTGCCAGTAGTATGGTCTGGGCTGAAAAACTGTTTTTT.

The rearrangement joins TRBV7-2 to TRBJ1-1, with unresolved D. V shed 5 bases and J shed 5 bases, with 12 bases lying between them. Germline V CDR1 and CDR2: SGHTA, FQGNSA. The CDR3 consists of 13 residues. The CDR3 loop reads CASSPVASTEAFF. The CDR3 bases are TGTGCCAGCAGCCCCGTAGCGAGTACTGAAGCTTTCTTT. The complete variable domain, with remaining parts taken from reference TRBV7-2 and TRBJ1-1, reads GAGVSQSPSNKVTEKGKDVELRCDPISGHTALYWYRQSLGQGLEFLIYFQGNSAPDKSGLPSDRFSAERTGGSVSTLTIQRTQQEDSAVYLCASSPVASTEAFFGQGTRLTVV.

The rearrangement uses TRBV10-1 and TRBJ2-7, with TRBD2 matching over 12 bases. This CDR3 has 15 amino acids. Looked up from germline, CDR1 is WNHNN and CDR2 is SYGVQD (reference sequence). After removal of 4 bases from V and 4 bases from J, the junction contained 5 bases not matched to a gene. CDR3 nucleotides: TGCGCCAGCAGTGGTTGGACTAGCGGGGCTTACGAGCAGTACTTC. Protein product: CASSGWTSGAYEQYF.

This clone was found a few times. Here the CDR3 DNA reads TGTGCCAGTCAGGGGTACACTGAAGCTTTCTTT. Amino acids: CASQGYTEAFF. The rearrangement uses TRBV19 and TRBJ1-1, with D perhaps TRBD1 (6 bases). CDR1 LNHDA and CDR2 SQIVND come from the germline V gene (reference sequence). CDR3 length: 11 amino acids. With 8 bases removed from V and 3 bases from J, the gap between germline ends came to 7 bases.

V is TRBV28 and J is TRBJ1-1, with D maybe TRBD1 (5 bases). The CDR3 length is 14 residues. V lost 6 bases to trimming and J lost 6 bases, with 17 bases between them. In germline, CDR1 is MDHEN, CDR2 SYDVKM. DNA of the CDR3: TGTGCCAGCAGCCCCCAGGGAGTTTTCTCTGAAGCTTTCTTT. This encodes CASSPQGVFSEAFF.

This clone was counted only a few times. The CDR3 protein is CASSRDRAGETQYF. The CDR3 bases are TGTGCCAGCAGTCGGGACAGGGCCGGGGAGACCCAGTACTTC. The genes are TRBV11-3 and TRBJ2-5; 9 positions agree with TRBD1. With V trimmed by 6 bases and J by 5 bases, 7 bases remained unmatched. CDR1 and CDR2 (germline): SGHNT, YENEEA. The CDR3 is 14 residues long.

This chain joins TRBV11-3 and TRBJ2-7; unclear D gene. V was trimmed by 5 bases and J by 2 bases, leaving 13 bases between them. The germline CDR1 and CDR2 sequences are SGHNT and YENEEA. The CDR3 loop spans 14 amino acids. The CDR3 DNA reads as TGTGCCAGCAGCCCCGCGGCGCTCGCCTACGAGCAGTACTTC. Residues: CASSPAALAYEQYF.

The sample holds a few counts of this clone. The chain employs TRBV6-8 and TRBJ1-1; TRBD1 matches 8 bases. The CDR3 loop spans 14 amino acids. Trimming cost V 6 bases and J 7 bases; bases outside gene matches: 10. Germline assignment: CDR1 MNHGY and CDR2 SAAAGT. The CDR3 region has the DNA TGTGCCAGCAGAGCGGACAGGGCTTCAGTTGAAGCTTTCTTT. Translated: CASRADRASVEAFF.

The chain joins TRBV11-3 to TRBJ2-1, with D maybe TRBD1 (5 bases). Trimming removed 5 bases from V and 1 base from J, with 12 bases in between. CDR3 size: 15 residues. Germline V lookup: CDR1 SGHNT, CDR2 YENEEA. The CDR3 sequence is CASSPGLGSYNEQFF. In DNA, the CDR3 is TGTGCCAGCAGCCCAGGGCTAGGGTCCTACAATGAGCAGTTCTTC. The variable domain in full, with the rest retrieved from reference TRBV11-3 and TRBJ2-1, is EAGVVQSPRYKIIEKKQPVAFWCNPISGHNTLYWYLQNLGQGPELLIRYENEEAVDDSQLPKDRFSAERLKGVDSTLKIQPAELGDSAVYLCASSPGLGSYNEQFFGPGTRLTVL.

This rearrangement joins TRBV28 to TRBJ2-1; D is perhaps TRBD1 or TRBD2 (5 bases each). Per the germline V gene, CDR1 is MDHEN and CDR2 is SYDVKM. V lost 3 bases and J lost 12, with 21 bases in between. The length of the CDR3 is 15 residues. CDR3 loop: CASSFRGAMLISQFF. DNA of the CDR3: TGTGCCAGCAGTTTTAGAGGGGCAATGCTGATTTCGCAGTTCTTC.

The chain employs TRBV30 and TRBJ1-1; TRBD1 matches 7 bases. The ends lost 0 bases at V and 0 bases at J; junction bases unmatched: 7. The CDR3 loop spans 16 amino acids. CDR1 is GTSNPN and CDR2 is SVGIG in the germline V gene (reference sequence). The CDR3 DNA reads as TGTGCCTGGAGTGTACTCCCGGGACAGATGAACACTGAAGCTTTCTTT. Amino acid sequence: CAWSVLPGQMNTEAFF. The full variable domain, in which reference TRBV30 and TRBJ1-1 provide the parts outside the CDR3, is SQTIHQWPATLVQPVGSPLSLECTVEGTSNPNLYWYRQAAGRGLQLLFYSVGIGQISSEVPQNLSASRPQDRQFILSSKKLLLSDSGFYLCAWSVLPGQMNTEAFFGQGTRLTVV.

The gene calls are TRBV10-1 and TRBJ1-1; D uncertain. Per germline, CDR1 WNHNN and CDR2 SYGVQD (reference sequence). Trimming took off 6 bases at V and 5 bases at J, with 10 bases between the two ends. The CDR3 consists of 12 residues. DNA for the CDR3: TGCGCCAGCAGCCTACAAGGGACTGAAGCTTTCTTT. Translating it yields CASSLQGTEAFF.

In DNA form, the CDR3 reads TGTGCCAGCAGCCGGACAGGGCATGGCTACACCTTC. Translation: CASSRTGHGYTF. The rearrangement links TRBV28 to TRBJ1-2; 8 nucleotides match TRBD1. CDR3 length: 12 residues. V shed 6 bases, J shed 6 bases, and the junction held 3 bases outside the gene matches. Per germline, CDR1 MDHEN and CDR2 SYDVKM.

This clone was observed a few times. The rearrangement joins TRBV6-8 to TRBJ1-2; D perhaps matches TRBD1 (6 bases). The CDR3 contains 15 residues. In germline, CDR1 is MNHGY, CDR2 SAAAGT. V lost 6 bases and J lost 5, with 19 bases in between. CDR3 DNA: TGTGCCAGCAGAGAGGGGGGGGCCAGGGATTATGGCTACACCTTC. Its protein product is CASREGGARDYGYTF.

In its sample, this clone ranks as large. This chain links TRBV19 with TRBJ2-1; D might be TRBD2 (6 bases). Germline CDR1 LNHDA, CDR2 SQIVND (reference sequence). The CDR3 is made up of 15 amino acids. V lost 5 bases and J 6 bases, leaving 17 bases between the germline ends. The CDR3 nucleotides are TGTGCCAGTAGTTCGTCGGGAGATCCGGGCAATGAGCAGTTCTTC. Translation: CASSSSGDPGNEQFF.

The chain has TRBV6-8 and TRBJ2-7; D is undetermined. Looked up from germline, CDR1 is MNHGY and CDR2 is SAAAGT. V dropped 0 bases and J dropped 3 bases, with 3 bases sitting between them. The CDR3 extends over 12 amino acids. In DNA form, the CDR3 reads TGTGCCAGCAGTTACTCGAACTACGAGCAGTACTTC. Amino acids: CASSYSNYEQYF.

CDR3 region: CASGSYIEQFF. The CDR3 DNA follows: TGTGCCAGTGGGAGCTATATTGAGCAGTTCTTC. This sequence joins TRBV19 and TRBJ2-1, with D perhaps matching TRBD2 (5 bases). The CDR3 has 11 residues. Germline V gives CDR1 LNHDA, CDR2 SQIVND (reference sequence). Between the trimmed V and J ends, which lost 8 bases and 9 bases, there was a span of 11 bases.